The 22 T cell receptor beta chains below come from one sample, sequenced in a study of blood T cell repertoires in COVID-19. The table came from immunoSEQ multiplex PCR; TCRdb's copy has only in-frame clones and leaves some out. The sample records 94,000 or so clones, roughly 84% being singletons. What was sequenced was peripheral blood. The receptors shown here come from a man between 60 and 70 years old with acute or convalescent COVID-19.

The gene calls are TRBV19 and TRBJ2-3, with 10 bases that match TRBD2. CDR1 LNHDA and CDR2 SQIVND come from the germline V gene (reference sequence). Trimming cost V 7 bases and J 4 bases; bases outside gene matches: 8. The CDR3 spans 15 residues. CDR3 amino acids: CASTLGAGGPDTQYF. The CDR3 bases are TGTGCCAGTACCCTGGGAGCGGGGGGGCCAGATACGCAGTATTTT.

V and J are TRBV4-1 and TRBJ2-1, with 13 positions matching TRBD2. This CDR3 has 16 amino acids. Trimming removed 1 base from V and 6 bases from J; junction bases left unmatched: 3. Germline CDR1 reads MGHRA; CDR2 reads YSYEKL. As DNA, the CDR3 is TGCGCCAGCAGCCAAGCGGGACTAGCGGGGCCCAATGAGCAGTTCTTC. Translated, it gives CASSQAGLAGPNEQFF.

The chain employs TRBV19 and TRBJ2-5, with 10 positions matching TRBD1. CDR1 is LNHDA, CDR2 SQIVND, per germline (reference sequence). CDR3 length: 15 residues. V shed 8 bases, J shed 5 bases, and the junction held 11 bases outside the gene matches. The CDR3 is CASSDRGDIWETQYF. In DNA, the CDR3 is TGTGCCAGTTCGGACAGGGGGGACATTTGGGAGACCCAGTACTTC.

The chain carries TRBV7-9 and TRBJ2-6, with no clear D. Germline CDR1 SEHNR, CDR2 FQNEAQ (reference sequence). Trimming stripped 0 bases from V and 3 bases from J, with 9 bases between. This CDR3 spans 16 amino acids. The CDR3 DNA follows: TGTGCCAGCAGCTTAGCCAGCGTTAGTGGGGCCAACGTCCTGACTTTC. Protein product: CASSLASVSGANVLTF.

The rearrangement joins TRBV4-2 to TRBJ1-4, with TRBD1 matching 11 bases. The length of the CDR3 is 16 residues. Germline CDR1 LGHNA, CDR2 YNFKEQ. V trimming: 0 bases; J trimming: 8 bases; junction bases outside the gene matches: 5. As DNA, the CDR3 is TGTGCCAGCAGCCAAGATCCGGGACAGGGGGTCGAAAAACTGTTTTTT. This encodes CASSQDPGQGVEKLFF.

The J gene is TRBJ2-1, the V gene TRBV18; 8 bases are shared with TRBD1. This CDR3 has 15 residues. Germline CDR1 and CDR2: KGHSH and LQKENI. The trim removed 3 bases at V and 5 bases at J, leaving 6 bases unmatched. The CDR3 DNA is TGTGCCAGCTCACCCAGGACAGGGCAGGACAATGAGCAGTTCTTC. This sequence encodes CASSPRTGQDNEQFF.

The rearrangement joins TRBV2 to TRBJ2-3; TRBD1 is a possible D gene (6 bases). The germline V gene encodes CDR1 SNHLY and CDR2 FYNNEI. Trimming left V 6 bases short and J 0 bases short, with 10 bases between. The CDR3 is 14 amino acids. The CDR3 is CASSLQGSTDTQYF. The DNA of the CDR3 is TGTGCCAGCAGCTTACAGGGAAGCACAGATACGCAGTATTTT.

The V gene is TRBV7-9, the J gene TRBJ2-1, with 10 nucleotides matching TRBD1. The ends lost 7 bases at V and 5 bases at J; junction bases unmatched: 8. CDR1 and CDR2 from the germline V gene are SEHNR and FQNEAQ (reference sequence). CDR3 length: 15 amino acids. The DNA for the CDR3 is TGTGCCAGCACCCGGGACAGGGGTACCAACAATGAGCAGTTCTTC. Translation gives CASTRDRGTNNEQFF.

V and J are TRBV15 and TRBJ1-6; D not resolved. The ends were cut back, 2 bases at V and 7 bases at J, with 9 bases in the middle. Per germline, CDR1 LNHNV and CDR2 YYDKDF (reference sequence). The CDR3 is made up of 14 amino acids. The CDR3 coding sequence is TGTGCCACCAGCAGAAATACAGTGAATTCACCCCTCCACTTT. This translates into CATSRNTVNSPLHF.

The gene calls are TRBV2 and TRBJ2-1, with TRBD2 identical over 7 bases. Germline V CDR1 and CDR2: SNHLY, FYNNEI. There are 14 residues in the CDR3. Trimming cost V 7 bases and J 2 bases; bases outside gene matches: 5. The CDR3 spells CASTPGTTYNEQFF. CDR3 bases: TGTGCCAGCACACCCGGGACTACCTACAATGAGCAGTTCTTC.

The chain is built from TRBV20-1 and TRBJ2-5, with D unclear. The germline gives CDR1 DFQATT, CDR2 SNEGSKA (reference sequence). This CDR3 has 10 residues. V was clipped by 5 bases and J by 2 bases, with 3 bases between them. CDR3 in DNA: TGCAGTGCTCATCAAGAGACCCAGTACTTC. This translates into CSAHQETQYF.

The J gene is TRBJ1-5, the V gene TRBV7-2; the D gene is possibly TRBD1 (5 bases). Germline V lookup: CDR1 SGHTA, CDR2 FQGNSA. Trimming removed 1 base at V and 0 bases at J, with 10 bases between. There are 16 residues in the CDR3. CDR3: CASSLGGGYSNQPQHF. CDR3 in DNA: TGTGCCAGCAGCTTAGGGGGGGGATATAGCAATCAGCCCCAGCATTTT.

This clone was counted between two and nine times. The rearrangement links TRBV10-3 to TRBJ2-7, with D perhaps matching TRBD2 (6 bases). This CDR3 has 14 residues. The ends were cut back, 8 bases at V and 2 bases at J, with 16 bases in the middle. Germline assignment: CDR1 ENHRY and CDR2 SYGVKD. CDR3 in DNA: TGTGCCATCTCTCTGGGGGAGGCCCCCTACGAGCAGTACTTC. Amino acid sequence: CAISLGEAPYEQYF.

This chain links TRBV18 with TRBJ2-3; 7 bases match TRBD2. After removal of 3 bases from V and 5 bases from J, the junction contained 2 bases not matched to a gene. CDR3 length: 13 amino acids. Germline loops: CDR1 KGHSH, CDR2 LQKENI. CDR3: CASSPREVDTQYF. The CDR3, as DNA: TGTGCCAGCTCACCCCGGGAGGTAGATACGCAGTATTTT.

This clone was observed a few times. The chain is built from TRBV19 and TRBJ1-5; a weak D match, TRBD1 (5 bases). The CDR3 extends over 13 amino acids. Germline lookup yields CDR1 LNHDA and CDR2 SQIVND (reference sequence). V was clipped by 8 bases and J by 6 bases, with 14 bases between them. Written as DNA, the CDR3 is TGTGCCAGTGGAAGGGGTGTCGGTCAGCCCCAGCATTTT. Encoded protein: CASGRGVGQPQHF. The entire variable domain, with the rest obtained from reference TRBV19 and TRBJ1-5, is as follows: DGGITQSPKYLFRKEGQNVTLSCEQNLNHDAMYWYRQDPGQGLRLIYYSQIVNDFQKGDIAEGYSVSREKKESFPLTVTSAQKNPTAFYLCASGRGVGQPQHFGDGTRLSIL.

The chain links TRBV5-1 to TRBJ1-2, with 11 nucleotides matching TRBD1. V gave up 4 bases and J gave up 3 bases; unmatched junction bases: 2. CDR1 and CDR2 (germline): SGHRS, YFSETQ. This CDR3 is 14 amino acids long. Written as DNA, the CDR3 is TGCGCCAGCAGCCCGGACAGGGGGCACTATGGCTACACCTTC. Encoded protein: CASSPDRGHYGYTF.

This clone is a singleton in its sample. The chain uses TRBV10-3 and TRBJ1-5; D gene ambiguous. The CDR3 extends over 14 amino acids. Trimming left V 6 bases short and J 4 bases short, with 13 bases between. Per the germline V gene, CDR1 is ENHRY and CDR2 is SYGVKD. The CDR3 sequence is CAISREGGNQPQHF. CDR3 DNA: TGTGCCATCAGCCGGGAGGGAGGTAATCAGCCCCAGCATTTT.

This chain uses TRBV18 with TRBJ2-1; 11 bases agree with TRBD2. The germline gives CDR1 KGHSH, CDR2 LQKENI. V lost 2 bases, J lost 4 bases, and 19 bases stayed unmatched. The CDR3 is 21 residues long. CDR3 protein: CASSPNTSWGAGTSGYNEQFF. CDR3 in DNA: TGTGCCAGCTCACCAAACACCTCATGGGGAGCCGGGACTAGCGGATACAATGAGCAGTTCTTC.

J is TRBJ2-5 and V is TRBV7-6; a weak D match, TRBD2 (5 bases). Germline V gives CDR1 SGHVS, CDR2 FNYEAQ. The V end lost 2 bases, the J end lost 3 bases, and 13 bases lay between the germline ends. CDR3 length equals 15 residues. CDR3 residues: CASSLIRGVKETQYF. CDR3 DNA sequence: TGTGCCAGCAGCTTAATTCGGGGTGTTAAAGAGACCCAGTACTTC.

The V and J genes are TRBV28 and TRBJ2-5; 14 nucleotides align to TRBD2. Germline-derived CDR1 and CDR2 are MDHEN and SYDVKM. V trimming: 6 bases; J trimming: 2 bases; junction bases outside the gene matches: 8. The CDR3 has 17 amino acids. The CDR3 nucleotides read TGTGCCAGCAGCCGCGCCGGGACTAGCGGGGGTCAAGAGACCCAGTACTTC. Residues: CASSRAGTSGGQETQYF.

This chain links TRBV3-1 (or the pseudogene TRBV3-2) with TRBJ1-5, with D maybe TRBD1 (5 bases). V lost 5 bases and J 5 bases, leaving 10 bases between the germline ends. The CDR3 length is 13 residues. Germline values: CDR1 LGHDT, CDR2 YNNKEL (reference sequence). CDR3 loop: CASSAGGDQPQHF. In nucleotides, the CDR3 is TGTGCCAGCAGCGCCGGGGGGGATCAGCCCCAGCATTTT.

The chain recombines TRBV5-1 with TRBJ2-3; D may be TRBD2 (7 bases). The CDR3 covers 13 residues. Trimming shortened V by 5 bases and J by 5 bases, and 12 bases separated the two germline ends. Per the germline V gene, CDR1 is SGHRS and CDR2 is YFSETQ. The CDR3 spells CASSRGGQDTQYF. In DNA, the CDR3 is TGCGCCAGCAGTAGGGGGGGCCAAGATACGCAGTATTTT. Combining the CDR3 with reference TRBV5-1 and TRBJ2-3 gives the whole variable domain KAGVTQTPRYLIKTRGQQVTLSCSPISGHRSVSWYQQTPGQGLQFLFEYFSETQRNKGNFPGRFSGRQFSNSRSEMNVSTLELGDSALYLCASSRGGQDTQYFGPGTRLTVL.